These T cell receptor beta chains were read from a single sample in a study of T cells in localized non-small cell lung cancer. Clones were sequenced by immunoSEQ multiplex PCR, and TCRdb holds only the in-frame ones, with some missing. In the table there are around 64,000 clones, over 85% of which are singletons. This specimen consisted of peripheral blood, obtained before any cancer treatment. Source of these receptors: a man between 35 and 75 years old with stage I squamous cell lung carcinoma. Both conserved end residues are part of each CDR3. A D gene is named only where the DNA matches it firmly. The size entry is marked missing in some rows and otherwise reads once, few, many or a size class.

clone_size,j_call,v_call,d_call,cdr3_nt,cdr3_aa
.,TRBJ2-2,TRBV4-3,.,TGCGCCAGCAGCTCCCGCCCCCCCATCGGGGAGCTGTTTTTT,CASSSRPPIGELFF
.,TRBJ1-1,TRBV6-5,.,TGTGCCAGCACCCTAGGGAGGAACACTGAAGCTTTCTTT,CASTLGRNTEAFF
.,TRBJ2-1,TRBV7-2,TRBD1,TGTGCCAGCAGCTTAGAGGGACAGGCATACAATGAGCAGTTCTTC,CASSLEGQAYNEQFF
.,TRBJ2-4,TRBV5-1,TRBD1,TGCGCCAGCAGCTCATTGACAGGGGAAGCCAAAAACATTCAGTACTTC,CASSSLTGEAKNIQYF
.,TRBJ2-3,TRBV28,.,TGTGCCAGCAGTTTAGGACGGGGGATAGATACGCAGTATTTT,CASSLGRGIDTQYF
.,TRBJ2-2,TRBV5-4,.,TGTGCCAGCAGCTTGGCCAAGGAGGGAGGGGAGCTGTTTTTT,CASSLAKEGGELFF
.,TRBJ1-4,TRBV28,.,TGTGCCAGCAGTTTTCCCCAAAAGATAGCTAATGAAAAACTGTTTTTT,CASSFPQKIANEKLFF
.,TRBJ2-3,TRBV6-1,.,TGTGCCAGCAGTGGTCCAGAGAGCGGTTCCTTCACAGATACGCAGTATTTT,CASSGPESGSFTDTQYF
once,TRBJ2-5,TRBV6-5,.,TGTGCCAGCGTGGGCCCGGGAACCAGGACCCAGTACTTC,CASVGPGTRTQYF
.,TRBJ1-1,TRBV9,.,TGTGCCAGCAGCGTAGGGACGAACACTGAAGCTTTCTTT,CASSVGTNTEAFF
.,TRBJ1-4,TRBV9,.,TGTGCCAGCAGCGGTCAGAGTTATAATGAAAAACTGTTTTTT,CASSGQSYNEKLFF
.,TRBJ2-7,TRBV2,TRBD1,TGTGCCAGCAGTCGACAGGGGGCTCAGTCCTACGAGCAGTACTTC,CASSRQGAQSYEQYF
.,TRBJ1-2,TRBV27,.,TGTGCCAGCAGTTTATCCAACATGGCGGGCTACACCTTC,CASSLSNMAGYTF
.,TRBJ2-7,TRBV6-1,TRBD2,TGTGCCAGCAGATCCACTAGCGGGTACGAGCAGTACTTC,CASRSTSGYEQYF
.,TRBJ2-7,TRBV5-6,.,TGTGCCAGCAGCTTGGGGCCTACCGCCCTCTACGAGCAGTACTTC,CASSLGPTALYEQYF
.,TRBJ2-5,TRBV7-2,TRBD2,TGTGCCAGCAGAGTTAGCGGGAGGTCAAAGACCCAGTACTTC,CASRVSGRSKTQYF
few,TRBJ2-2,TRBV28,.,TGTGCCAGCAGGGGACACAGGGATTTTCGTAACACCGGGGAGCTGTTTTTT,CASRGHRDFRNTGELFF
.,TRBJ1-1,TRBV9,.,TGTGCCAGCAGTGCCCGGGGAGGTAACACTGAAGCTTTCTTT,CASSARGGNTEAFF
.,TRBJ1-1,TRBV30,.,TGTGCCTGGACAGGAGCGGGCGGGAGTTACACTGAAGCTTTCTTT,CAWTGAGGSYTEAFF
.,TRBJ2-7,TRBV28,.,TGTGCCAGCAGTCTCTACTCGCAGGGGTTAGAGCAGTACTTC,CASSLYSQGLEQYF
once,TRBJ1-2,TRBV11-3,TRBD1,TGTGCCAGCAGCCCTCGGGGACAGGGAAACTATGGCTACACCTTC,CASSPRGQGNYGYTF
.,TRBJ2-1,TRBV18,TRBD2,TGTGCCAGCTCACCACCGAGCGGGAGCTCCTACAATGAGCAGTTCTTC,CASSPPSGSSYNEQFF
.,TRBJ2-7,TRBV28,.,TGTGCCAGCAGTTATCCTACCAGCTACGAGCAGTACTTC,CASSYPTSYEQYF
.,TRBJ2-4,TRBV4-2,.,TGTGCCAGCAGCCAAGTGGGCGACCACAACATTCAGTACTTC,CASSQVGDHNIQYF
.,TRBJ2-1,TRBV6-1,.,TGTGCCAGCAGTGAAGGAGTGGGGATTGAGCAGTTCTTC,CASSEGVGIEQFF
.,TRBJ2-2,TRBV15,.,TGTGCCACGGGCACAGGGATTCTGGCCGGGGAGCTGTTTTTT,CATGTGILAGELFF
.,TRBJ1-4,TRBV4-3,.,TGCGCCAGCAGCCACCAACAGGACCAAGGGGAAAAACTGTTTTTT,CASSHQQDQGEKLFF
.,TRBJ2-7,TRBV19,TRBD2,TGTGCCAGTAGTACCCAGACTAGCGGCTACGAGCAGTACTTC,CASSTQTSGYEQYF
.,TRBJ2-5,TRBV5-6,TRBD1,TGTGCCAGCAGCCCCCAGGACAGGGCACAAGAGACCCAGTACTTC,CASSPQDRAQETQYF
.,TRBJ2-5,TRBV2,.,TGTGCCAGCAGGGTCGGTGGGCAGACCCAGTACTTC,CASRVGGQTQYF
.,TRBJ1-2,TRBV7-2,TRBD1,TGTGCCAGCAGCCCGACCGGGACAGGGGGCCGGGCCTCTGGCTACACCTTC,CASSPTGTGGRASGYTF
.,TRBJ1-1,TRBV10-3,.,TGTGCCATCAGTGAGGACCGGGCGAACACTGAAGCTTTCTTT,CAISEDRANTEAFF
.,TRBJ1-2,TRBV14,.,TGTGCCAGCAGCCACTTCACCGACGGAGGACAGTCAGCCTATGGCTACACCTTC,CASSHFTDGGQSAYGYTF
.,TRBJ2-5,TRBV7-2,.,TGTGCCAGCAGCTTAGGAGAAGAGACCCAGTACTTC,CASSLGEETQYF
.,TRBJ2-7,TRBV28,.,TGTGCCAGCAGTTTTAAGGGTAAAATCTACGAGCAGTACTTC,CASSFKGKIYEQYF
.,TRBJ1-3,TRBV19,.,TGTGCCAGTAGTTCACTGTCTGGAAACACCATATATTTT,CASSSLSGNTIYF
.,TRBJ1-2,TRBV29-1,TRBD1,TGCAGCGTTGAAGGACAGGGGGAAGGCTACACCTTC,CSVEGQGEGYTF
.,TRBJ1-1,TRBV6-1,.,TGTGCCAGCAGTCCCGGGACGGCCCCCACTGAAGCTTTCTTT,CASSPGTAPTEAFF
.,TRBJ2-2,TRBV29-1,.,TGCAGCGTGGACGAGGGCTCCCCTAACACCGGGGAGCTGTTTTTT,CSVDEGSPNTGELFF
.,TRBJ1-2,TRBV5-6,.,TGTGCCAGCAGCCCCTGGCAGGGTGGCTACACCTTC,CASSPWQGGYTF
.,TRBJ2-7,TRBV7-9,.,TGTGCCAGCAGCTTAATGGAGGGCTACGAGCAGTACTTC,CASSLMEGYEQYF
.,TRBJ2-3,TRBV7-2,.,TGTGCCAGCAGCTTGCTACCCGACCCAGATACGCAGTATTTT,CASSLLPDPDTQYF
.,TRBJ2-1,TRBV10-3,.,TGTGCCATCAGTTCTTACTCGGGACGGAGCTCCTACAATGAGCAGTTCTTC,CAISSYSGRSSYNEQFF
.,TRBJ1-4,TRBV5-5,TRBD1,TGTGCCAGCACCCGGGACAGGGCTGGTGAAAAACTGTTTTTT,CASTRDRAGEKLFF
.,TRBJ2-3,TRBV11-2,TRBD2,TGTGCCAGCAGCTTAGGAGGGCGGGGGACAGATACGCAGTATTTT,CASSLGGRGTDTQYF